These 32 T cell receptor beta chains were all obtained from the same sample, sequenced in a study of T cells in tuberculosis. Profiling relied on immunoSEQ multiplex PCR, and the TCRdb table lists in-frame clones only, not all of them. This table holds 20,000 to 25,000 clones, less than 98% found once. Sequenced sample: PBMCs. These receptors were collected from a donor between 5 and 29 years old with latent tuberculosis or without tuberculosis infection.

V and J are TRBV9 and TRBJ2-3; 14 nucleotides align to TRBD2. The length of the CDR3 is 16 residues. Trimming took 4 bases from V and 4 from J; bases not matched to a gene: 5. Germline V gene data show CDR1 as SGDLS and CDR2 as YYNGEE. CDR3 coding DNA: TGTGCCAGCAGCCACCGGACTAGCGGGAGGTCAGATACGCAGTATTTT. Translating it yields CASSHRTSGRSDTQYF. Complete variable domain (other parts from reference TRBV9 and TRBJ2-3): DSGVTQTPKHLITATGQRVTLRCSPRSGDLSVYWYQQSLDQGLQFLIQYYNGEERAKGNILERFSAQQFPDLHSELNLSSLELGDSALYFCASSHRTSGRSDTQYFGPGTRLTVL.

The chain uses TRBV7-3 and TRBJ1-1, with unresolved D. Germline V gene sequence: CDR1 SGHTA, CDR2 FQGTGA. The V and J ends lost 5 bases and 2 bases respectively, with 9 bases between them. The CDR3 totals 13 residues. The CDR3 DNA sequence: TGTGCCAGCAGCCTCGGGTCTAACACTGAAGCTTTCTTT. This gives the protein CASSLGSNTEAFF. The full variable domain, its missing parts supplied by reference TRBV7-3 and TRBJ1-1, is GAGVSQTPSNKVTEKGKYVELRCDPISGHTALYWYRQSLGQGPEFLIYFQGTGAADDSGLPNDRFFAVRPEGSVSTLKIQRTERGDSAVYLCASSLGSNTEAFFGQGTRLTVV.

This clone has just one count. The rearrangement uses TRBV5-6 and TRBJ1-2; D is unclear. The CDR3 is 12 residues long. V lost 1 base and J lost 10, with 11 bases in between. CDR1 is SGHDT and CDR2 is YYEEEE in the germline V gene. The CDR3 sequence is CASSLIGGHYTF. The DNA for the CDR3 is TGTGCCAGCAGCTTGATCGGAGGGCACTACACCTTC.

This chain links TRBV10-3 with TRBJ1-2, with 10 positions matching TRBD1. Germline V gene sequence: CDR1 ENHRY, CDR2 SYGVKD. V lost 3 bases, J lost 11 bases, and 6 bases stayed unmatched. The CDR3 length is 13 residues. CDR3 sequence: CAISDATGGVYTF. The CDR3 nucleotides are TGTGCCATCAGTGACGCGACAGGGGGCGTTTACACCTTC.

The chain uses TRBV25-1 and TRBJ1-6; 9 bases agree with TRBD1. This CDR3 contains 15 residues. Per germline, CDR1 MGHDK and CDR2 SYGVNS. V was pared by 2 bases and J by 7 bases, with 3 bases of the junction left unmatched. The CDR3: CASSERGQGNSPLHF. The CDR3 nucleotides read TGTGCCAGCAGTGAACGGGGACAGGGAAATTCACCCCTCCACTTT.

This rearrangement joins TRBV6-6 to TRBJ1-1; D possibly corresponds to TRBD1 (5 bases). Germline CDR1 is MNHNY and CDR2 is SVGAGI (reference sequence). V was clipped by 8 bases and J by 10 bases, with 17 bases between them. The CDR3 spans 12 residues. CDR3 bases: TGTGCCAGCTCTGGGCCGGGGGAGGCAGCTTTCTTT. Amino acids: CASSGPGEAAFF.

The chain is built from TRBV11-2 and TRBJ2-3, with D possibly matching TRBD2 (5 bases). V gave up 2 bases and J gave up 2 bases, with 17 bases separating them. This CDR3 region has 17 residues. Germline V gene sequence: CDR1 SGHAT, CDR2 FQNNGV. CDR3 sequence (DNA): TGTGCCAGCAGCTTAAAGGGTAGCCCGAGGGTCACAGATACGCAGTATTTT. Translating it yields CASSLKGSPRVTDTQYF.

The genes are TRBV27 and TRBJ1-5; tentatively, D is TRBD1 (5 bases). The germline V gene encodes CDR1 MNHEY and CDR2 SMNVEV (reference sequence). Trimming took off 5 bases at V and 4 bases at J, with 9 bases between the two ends. The CDR3 has 13 amino acids. Here the CDR3 reads CASSPGGNQPQHF. As DNA, the CDR3 is TGTGCCAGCAGTCCGGGGGGAAATCAGCCCCAGCATTTT.

The chain carries TRBV4-1 and TRBJ2-7; the D gene is possibly TRBD1 (7 bases). The germline V and J ends were trimmed by 5 bases and 0 bases, with 17 bases remaining between them. This CDR3 region has 16 residues. Germline loops: CDR1 MGHRA, CDR2 YSYEKL. The CDR3 sequence is CASSGDGQDYSYEQYF. The CDR3, as DNA: TGCGCCAGCAGCGGCGACGGACAGGACTACTCCTACGAGCAGTACTTC.

The genes are TRBV27 and TRBJ1-3, with D possibly matching TRBD1 (5 bases). Looked up from germline, CDR1 is MNHEY and CDR2 is SMNVEV (reference sequence). The length of the CDR3 is 15 residues. Between the trimmed V and J ends, which lost 1 base and 3 bases, there was a span of 10 bases. CDR3 nucleotide sequence: TGTGCCAGCAGTTTATTAGGCCAGGGTGGAAACACCATATATTTT. This translates into CASSLLGQGGNTIYF.

This clone has a handful of counts. The V gene is TRBV6-5, the J gene TRBJ2-7; tentatively, D is TRBD1 (5 bases). The germline V gene encodes CDR1 MNHEY and CDR2 SVGAGI. V was clipped by 4 bases and J by 3 bases, with 10 bases between them. The CDR3 length is 13 residues. CDR3 DNA sequence: TGTGCCAGCAGTTCGGACACCATCTACGAGCAGTACTTC. It specifies CASSSDTIYEQYF.

The chain carries TRBV6-4 and TRBJ2-2; 9 positions agree with TRBD1. The germline V gene has CDR1 MRHNA and CDR2 SNTAGT. The CDR3 is 14 residues long. V dropped 6 bases and J dropped 6; count of bases not matched to a gene: 5. For the CDR3, the DNA is TGTGCCAGCAGGAAACAGGGGGCGTCCGGGGAGCTGTTTTTT. Protein product: CASRKQGASGELFF.

The V and J genes are TRBV7-9 and TRBJ1-5; TRBD1 might be the D (5 bases). The CDR3 runs 15 residues. CDR1 and CDR2 from the germline V gene are SEHNR and FQNEAQ (reference sequence). V was pared by 1 base and J by 5 bases, with 12 bases between. The CDR3 reads CASSLGGRGDQPQHF. The CDR3 nucleotides read TGTGCCAGCAGCTTAGGCGGCCGGGGGGATCAGCCCCAGCATTTT. The variable domain in full, with the rest retrieved from reference TRBV7-9 and TRBJ1-5, is DTGVSQNPRHKITKRGQNVTFRCDPISEHNRLYWYRQTLGQGPEFLTYFQNEAQLEKSRLLSDRFSAERPKGSFSTLEIQRTEQGDSAMYLCASSLGGRGDQPQHFGDGTRLSIL.

V and J are TRBV27 and TRBJ1-5; 8 bases line up with TRBD1. The V gene end was trimmed by 3 bases and the J gene end by 6 bases; junction bases not matched to a gene: 7. From germline, CDR1 is MNHEY and CDR2 SMNVEV (reference sequence). CDR3 size: 15 residues. CDR3 nucleotide sequence: TGTGCCAGCAGTTTCTCTGGACAGGGTATTCAGCCCCAGCATTTT. Its protein is CASSFSGQGIQPQHF.

The chain carries TRBV6-1 and TRBJ1-3; no firm D call. CDR1 and CDR2 (germline): MNHNS, SASEGT. The V end lost 0 bases, the J end lost 3 bases, and 15 bases lay between the germline ends. This CDR3 spans 17 amino acids. CDR3 DNA sequence: TGTGCCAGCAGTGAAGCTAACTATCTCGGAGGTGGAAACACCATATATTTT. As protein: CASSEANYLGGGNTIYF.

The chain uses TRBV4-2 and TRBJ2-3; TRBD2 matches 13 bases. This CDR3 region has 18 residues. Germline CDR1 is LGHNA and CDR2 is YNFKEQ. V dropped 2 bases and J dropped 0; count of bases not matched to a gene: 5. Here the CDR3 DNA reads TGTGCCAGCAGCCAAAAGACTAGCGGGAGGAGAAGCACAGATACGCAGTATTTT. Amino acid sequence: CASSQKTSGRRSTDTQYF.

The chain carries TRBV12-5 and TRBJ1-2; D may be TRBD1 (5 bases). CDR3 size: 12 residues. Trimming took 5 bases from V and 7 from J, leaving 11 bases between them. Germline V gives CDR1 LGHNT, CDR2 FRNRAP. CDR3 DNA sequence: TGTGCTAGTGGTGCCCAAGGGGTTGGCTACACCTTC. Its protein product is CASGAQGVGYTF. Complete variable domain (other parts from reference TRBV12-5 and TRBJ1-2): DARVTQTPRHKVTEMGQEVTMRCQPILGHNTVFWYRQTMMQGLELLAYFRNRAPLDDSGMPKDRFSAEMPDATLATLKIQPSEPRDSAVYFCASGAQGVGYTFGSGTRLTVV.

This chain links TRBV7-9 with TRBJ1-3, with TRBD1 matching 10 bases. Per the germline V gene, CDR1 is SEHNR and CDR2 is FQNEAQ (reference sequence). This CDR3 has 13 residues. CDR3 region: CAWWGTGANTIYF. The CDR3 coding sequence is TGTGCTTGGTGGGGGACAGGGGCAAACACCATATATTTT.

This chain links TRBV30 with TRBJ2-5; D might be TRBD2 (6 bases). There are 13 residues in the CDR3. The V end was cut by 2 bases, the J end by 5 bases, with 12 bases between. CDR1 and CDR2 from the germline V gene are GTSNPN and SVGIG (reference sequence). This CDR3 is CAWSPASVETQYF. The DNA of the CDR3 is TGTGCCTGGAGTCCCGCTAGCGTTGAGACCCAGTACTTC.

V is TRBV30 and J is TRBJ1-5, with a tentative D call TRBD1 (6 bases). The CDR3 runs 14 residues. V lost 1 base and J lost 6, with 13 bases in between. CDR1 is GTSNPN, CDR2 SVGIG, per germline (reference sequence). The DNA for the CDR3 is TGTGCCTGGAGTGAGGGGGGGATGGGTCAGCCCCAGCATTTT. This codes for CAWSEGGMGQPQHF.

The chain carries TRBV2 and TRBJ2-7, with 7 positions matching TRBD1. The CDR3 is 15 amino acids. Germline assignment: CDR1 SNHLY and CDR2 FYNNEI. After removal of 3 bases from V and 2 bases from J, the junction contained 7 bases not matched to a gene. The CDR3 spells CASSDEGQRPYEQYF. The CDR3 coding sequence is TGTGCCAGCAGTGACGAGGGACAGAGGCCCTACGAGCAGTACTTC.

The gene calls are TRBV4-3 and TRBJ2-5; 9 bases are shared with TRBD2. Looked up from germline, CDR1 is LGHNA and CDR2 is YSLEER. V dropped 1 base and J dropped 5; count of bases not matched to a gene: 11. This CDR3 is 17 amino acids long. CDR3: CASSQAQRRGGVETQYF. The CDR3, as DNA: TGCGCCAGCAGCCAAGCCCAAAGGCGGGGGGGTGTGGAGACCCAGTACTTC.

The CDR3 here is CASSSRQLNTEAFF. The CDR3 DNA reads TGTGCCAGCAGTTCCCGACAGTTGAACACTGAAGCTTTCTTT. V is TRBV27 and J is TRBJ1-1; TRBD1 might be the D (5 bases). The CDR3 sequence is 14 residues long. V lost 4 bases to trimming and J lost 0 bases, with 9 bases between them. CDR1 MNHEY and CDR2 SMNVEV come from the germline V gene (reference sequence).

The chain carries TRBV19 and TRBJ1-2; 7 nucleotides match TRBD1. The V gene end was trimmed by 6 bases and the J gene end by 2 bases; junction bases not matched to a gene: 6. CDR1 and CDR2 from the germline V gene are LNHDA and SQIVND (reference sequence). This CDR3 comprises 14 residues. In nucleotides, the CDR3 is TGTGCCAGTAGCAGGGGGGTAGCAAACTATGGCTACACCTTC. Amino acids: CASSRGVANYGYTF.

The chain has TRBV14 and TRBJ2-1; 10 bases match TRBD2. V lost 2 bases, J lost 9 bases, and 7 bases stayed unmatched. The CDR3 length is 15 residues. From germline, CDR1 is SGHDN and CDR2 FVKESK. The CDR3 coding sequence is TGTGCCAGCAGCCAATACCCAGCGGGAGGGCGTGAGCAGTTCTTC. It is translated as CASSQYPAGGREQFF. The full variable domain, in which reference TRBV14 and TRBJ2-1 provide the parts outside the CDR3, is EAGVTQFPSHSVIEKGQTVTLRCDPISGHDNLYWYRRVMGKEIKFLLHFVKESKQDESGMPNNRFLAERTGGTYSTLKVQPAELEDSGVYFCASSQYPAGGREQFFGPGTRLTVL.

The chain joins TRBV7-2 to TRBJ1-2, with TRBD1 matching over 7 bases. CDR3 length: 18 residues. V gave up 4 bases and J gave up 0 bases; unmatched junction bases: 14. CDR1 is SGHTA and CDR2 is FQGNSA in the germline V gene. The CDR3 reads CASSSPNRIQGTNYGYTF. CDR3 DNA sequence: TGTGCCAGCAGCTCCCCCAACAGAATACAGGGGACTAACTATGGCTACACCTTC.

The chain combines TRBV7-9 with TRBJ1-2, with a possible D match to TRBD1 (5 bases). CDR1 and CDR2 (germline): SEHNR, FQNEAQ (reference sequence). Trimming removed 1 base from V and 4 bases from J, with 7 bases in between. CDR3 size: 13 residues. The chain's CDR3 is CASSLGDFYGYTF. The CDR3 DNA reads TGTGCCAGCAGCTTAGGGGACTTCTATGGCTACACCTTC. Full variable domain (missing parts from reference TRBV7-9 and TRBJ1-2): DTGVSQNPRHKITKRGQNVTFRCDPISEHNRLYWYRQTLGQGPEFLTYFQNEAQLEKSRLLSDRFSAERPKGSFSTLEIQRTEQGDSAMYLCASSLGDFYGYTFGSGTRLTVV.

The genes are TRBV7-2 and TRBJ2-1, with D uncertain. The CDR3 is made up of 14 amino acids. Trimming pared 1 base from V and 4 bases from J, leaving 8 bases between. Germline lookup yields CDR1 SGHTA and CDR2 FQGNSA. The CDR3 DNA follows: TGTGCCAGCAGCTTAGACGCTAATTACAATGAGCAGTTCTTC. It is translated as CASSLDANYNEQFF.

The J gene is TRBJ1-1, the V gene TRBV6-5; D call uncertain. This CDR3 is built from 15 residues. Germline V lookup: CDR1 MNHEY, CDR2 SVGAGI. V was cut by 1 base and J by 5 bases, with 14 bases left in between. Here the CDR3 DNA reads TGTGCCAGCAGTTACTTATCGGACTTGGGAACTGAAGCTTTCTTT. It translates to CASSYLSDLGTEAFF.

The chain employs TRBV19 and TRBJ1-1; D ambiguous. CDR3 length: 15 amino acids. CDR1 LNHDA and CDR2 SQIVND come from the germline V gene (reference sequence). V was shortened by 3 bases and J by 2 bases, with 13 bases between the two germline ends. CDR3 sequence reads: CASSIKPPSNTEAFF. The DNA of the CDR3 is TGTGCCAGTAGTATTAAGCCACCAAGTAACACTGAAGCTTTCTTT.

The gene calls are TRBV19 and TRBJ1-1; D not resolved. Germline CDR1 LNHDA, CDR2 SQIVND (reference sequence). The CDR3 is made up of 16 amino acids. Deletions cut 7 bases from V and 4 bases from J, with 22 bases between. The CDR3 nucleotides read TGTGCCAGTAACCTAGGACGGGGTAGTTGGGGCACTGAAGCTTTCTTT. Its translation is CASNLGRGSWGTEAFF.

The chain combines TRBV6-4 with TRBJ1-2; D may be TRBD1 (5 bases). V was trimmed by 6 bases and J by 8 bases, leaving 19 bases between them. Germline V gene sequence: CDR1 MRHNA, CDR2 SNTAGT. The CDR3 is made up of 14 amino acids. The CDR3 here is CASRNIGGSGGYTF. The CDR3 coding sequence is TGTGCCAGCAGAAATATCGGGGGGTCTGGAGGCTACACCTTC.